What follows describes a single T cell receptor (beta chain). The sample comes from a study of blood T cell repertoires in COVID-19. Study at large: The United States, Italy and Spain were the sources of the acute and convalescent COVID-19 samples. The cDNA or gDNA used as material had been derived from T cells, B-cell-depleted T cells, or PBMCs.

Original handling: Reference gene primers were amplified, and this amplification served to estimate nucleated cell counts. Clones were sequenced by immunoSEQ multiplex PCR, and TCRdb holds only the in-frame ones, with some missing. V, J and clone size are taken as reported in that table, and D and trimming were inferred from the DNA itself. Of over 95,000 clones in the sample, roughly 85% were seen once. Germline V gene sequence: CDR1 SGHVS, CDR2 FQNEAQ. The CDR3 is made up of 14 amino acids. The V end was cut by 0 bases, the J end by 9 bases, with 12 bases between. A Seattle source enrolled patients during active infection and followed them longitudinally.

The V and J genes are TRBV7-8 and TRBJ2-1; D is possibly TRBD2 (7 bases). The specimen was peripheral blood. This clonotype was obtained from a woman aged 60-70 years with COVID-19, enrolled during active disease. For the CDR3, the DNA is TGTGCCAGCAGCTTAGCTGGGGAGGGGGGTGAGCAGTTCTTC. This gives the protein CASSLAGEGGEQFF.